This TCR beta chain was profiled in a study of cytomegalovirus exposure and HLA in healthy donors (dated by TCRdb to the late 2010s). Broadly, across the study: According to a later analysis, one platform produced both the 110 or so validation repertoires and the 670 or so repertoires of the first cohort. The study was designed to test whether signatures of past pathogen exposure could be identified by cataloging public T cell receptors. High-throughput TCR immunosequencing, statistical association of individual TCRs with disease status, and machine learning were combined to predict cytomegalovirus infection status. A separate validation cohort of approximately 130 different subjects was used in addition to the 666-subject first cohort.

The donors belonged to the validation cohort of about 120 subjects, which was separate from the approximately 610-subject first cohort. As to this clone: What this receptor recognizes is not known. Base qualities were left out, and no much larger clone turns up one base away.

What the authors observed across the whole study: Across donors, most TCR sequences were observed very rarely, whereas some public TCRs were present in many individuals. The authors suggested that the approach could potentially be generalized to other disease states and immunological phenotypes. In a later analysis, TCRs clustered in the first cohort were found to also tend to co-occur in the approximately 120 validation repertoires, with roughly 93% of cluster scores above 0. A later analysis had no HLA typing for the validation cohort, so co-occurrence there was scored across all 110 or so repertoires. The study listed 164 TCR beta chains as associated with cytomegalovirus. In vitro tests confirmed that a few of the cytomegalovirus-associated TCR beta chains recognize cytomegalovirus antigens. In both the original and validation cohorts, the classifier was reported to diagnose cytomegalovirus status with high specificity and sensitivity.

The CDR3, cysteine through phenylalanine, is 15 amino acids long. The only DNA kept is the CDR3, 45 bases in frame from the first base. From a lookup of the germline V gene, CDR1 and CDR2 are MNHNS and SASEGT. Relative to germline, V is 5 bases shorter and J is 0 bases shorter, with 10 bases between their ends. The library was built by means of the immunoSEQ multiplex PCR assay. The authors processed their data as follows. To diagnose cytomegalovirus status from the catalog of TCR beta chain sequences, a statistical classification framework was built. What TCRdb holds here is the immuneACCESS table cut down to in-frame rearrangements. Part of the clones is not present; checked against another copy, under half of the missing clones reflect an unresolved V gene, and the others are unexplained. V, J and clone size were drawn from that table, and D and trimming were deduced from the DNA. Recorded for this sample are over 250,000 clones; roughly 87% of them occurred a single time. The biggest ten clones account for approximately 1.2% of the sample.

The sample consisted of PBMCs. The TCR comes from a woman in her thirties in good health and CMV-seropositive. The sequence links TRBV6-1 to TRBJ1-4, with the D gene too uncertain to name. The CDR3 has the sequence CASSKTVATNEKLFF. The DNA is TGTGCCAGCAGTAAAACAGTTGCAACTAATGAAAAACTGTTTTTT.